This TCR beta chain was captured by sequencing in a study of CD8 T cells in Susac syndrome (dated by TCRdb to about 2019). Some background on the complete study: Whether CD8+ T cell activation and differentiation in Susac syndrome was antigen driven was tested using repertoire sequencing. CD8+ T cell repertoire clonality was compared between 12 healthy donors, approximately 14 Susac syndrome patients and around 15 multiple sclerosis patients. The investigation overall reported the following: The number of individuals in the TCR sequencing and HLA analysis was acknowledged as relatively small.

On this clonotype itself: Its antigen remains unidentified. The input lacks base qualities; no much larger clone sits a single base away.

High-throughput TCR beta sequencing profiled peripheral blood CD8+ and CD4+ T cells from healthy donors, Susac syndrome patients and multiple sclerosis patients. The multiple sclerosis controls were treatment-naive patients who had stable or active relapsing-remitting disease and met the revised McDonald criteria. CD8+ TEMRA cells were enriched by FACS, while bulk CD8+ and CD4+ T cells were purified by magnetic negative isolation. Blood was drawn into EDTA tubes, processed within 24 hours, and PBMCs were isolated by density gradient centrifugation. PBMCs intended for TCR sequencing were cryopreserved in liquid nitrogen and were subsequently thawed in a 37 degrees C water bath. The sorted or isolated CD4+, CD8+ and CD8+ TEMRA cells reached a purity of at least 90%. RNA was extracted using the RNeasy kit, and roughly 0.5 to 1 ug of the RNA was reverse transcribed with random hexamers. The immunoSEQ multiplex PCR assay, covering 54 Vbeta and 13 Jbeta segments, was used to amplify TCR beta CDR3 regions. Bias from PCR amplification was corrected by using a synthetic template baseline for primer optimization and for computational correction. In the original analysis: Reads were annotated to V, D and J genes per IMGT and analyzed with immunoSEQ Analyzer, keeping only productive sequences. Clonality was calculated as one minus the Shannon entropy normalized by log2 of the number of productive unique sequences. For each patient and control, public and private clones were evaluated within the 100 most prevalent clones. Clones were defined as Susac-specific when absent from the healthy and MS cohorts, from about 1,100 published viral clones and from other ImmuneACCESS disease sequences. TCRdb reprocessing: public reads trimmed at Q25 with fastp, clones called with MiXCR, in-frame beta chains kept. Rows with a matching CDR3 protein are joined into one entry that keeps the most common DNA and genes. The V and J calls come from TCRdb's annotation, not from the publication. This sample comprises 130,000 or so distinct CDR3 sequences, roughly 76% of them detected only once. The ten largest make up around 0.51% of the sample.

V is pared back by 5 bases and J by 1 base, with 15 bases lying between the germline termini. Including the terminal cysteine and phenylalanine, the CDR3 comprises 16 residues. Only the CDR3 region is kept as DNA, spanning 48 bases read in frame from base 1. The CDR1 and CDR2 encoded by the germline V gene are MNHNS and SASEGT. The sequence links TRBV6-1 to TRBJ2-1; the D gene lacks a confident call. This sequence was found in a human donor with multiple sclerosis. The sequenced sample was CD8+ T cells from PBMCs. The CDR3 corresponds to CASSRDTPNSYNEQFF. The nucleotide sequence reads as follows: TGTGCCAGCAGTAGGGATACACCCAATTCCTACAATGAGCAGTTCTTC.